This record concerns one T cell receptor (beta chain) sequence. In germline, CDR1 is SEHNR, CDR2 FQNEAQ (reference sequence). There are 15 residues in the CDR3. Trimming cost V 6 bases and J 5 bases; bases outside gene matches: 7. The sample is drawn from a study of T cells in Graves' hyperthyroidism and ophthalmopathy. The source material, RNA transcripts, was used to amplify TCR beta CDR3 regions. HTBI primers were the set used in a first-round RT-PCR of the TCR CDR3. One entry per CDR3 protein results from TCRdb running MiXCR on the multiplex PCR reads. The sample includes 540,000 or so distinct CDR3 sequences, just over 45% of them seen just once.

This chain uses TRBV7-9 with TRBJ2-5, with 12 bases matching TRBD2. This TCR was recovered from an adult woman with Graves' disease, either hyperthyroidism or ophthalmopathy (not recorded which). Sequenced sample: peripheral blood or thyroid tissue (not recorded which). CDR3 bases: TGTGCCAGCAGTGGTTCTAGCGGGGGGGGGGAGACCCAGTACTTC. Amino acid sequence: CASSGSSGGGETQYF.